The clone carrying this T cell receptor beta chain was picked up one time. No antigen is known for it. This entry comes from a study of cytomegalovirus exposure and HLA in healthy donors. About the study: The study's early data release held roughly 91 million unique TCRs from HLA-typed donors.

Use of 60 Vbeta and 13 Jbeta primers characterized the PCR. Using immunoSEQ multiplex PCR, the repertoire was profiled, and TCRdb retains in-frame clones only, with some absent. This table holds approximately 190,000 clones, around 80% found once. Findings of the study overall: The study designated 164 TCR beta chains cytomegalovirus-associated.

The CDR3 has 16 residues. CDR1 is WNHNN and CDR2 is SYGVQD in the germline V gene (reference sequence). V lost 0 bases to trimming and J lost 1 base, with 12 bases between them. The sequenced sample consisted of PBMCs. The genes are TRBV10-1 and TRBJ2-5, with D perhaps TRBD2 (5 bases). The clonotype was recovered from a man between 35 and 55 years old in good health and CMV-seropositive. CDR3 in DNA: TGCGCCAGCAGTGAGTCCAAAAGCGGAGCCCAAGAGACCCAGTACTTC. Residues: CASSESKSGAQETQYF.